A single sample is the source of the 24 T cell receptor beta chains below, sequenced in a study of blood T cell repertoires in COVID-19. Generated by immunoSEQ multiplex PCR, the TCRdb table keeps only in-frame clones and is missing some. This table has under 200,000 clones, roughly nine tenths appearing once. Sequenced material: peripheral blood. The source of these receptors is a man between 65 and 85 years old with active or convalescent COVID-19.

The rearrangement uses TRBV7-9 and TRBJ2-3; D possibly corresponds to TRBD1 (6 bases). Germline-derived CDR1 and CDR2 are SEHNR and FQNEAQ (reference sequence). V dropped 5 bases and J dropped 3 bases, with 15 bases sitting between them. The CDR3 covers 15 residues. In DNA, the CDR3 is TGTGCCAGCAGCGCTAGCAGGGGTTTTACAGATACGCAGTATTTT. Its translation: CASSASRGFTDTQYF.

CDR3 bases: TGTGCCAGCAGACCCGGACAGGCGAACTATGGCTACACCTTC. Translated, it gives CASRPGQANYGYTF. V is TRBV6-5 and J is TRBJ1-2; 7 nucleotides match TRBD1. Per germline, CDR1 MNHEY and CDR2 SVGAGI. Unmatched junction bases numbered 6, after V lost 6 bases and J lost 2 bases. This CDR3 comprises 14 residues.

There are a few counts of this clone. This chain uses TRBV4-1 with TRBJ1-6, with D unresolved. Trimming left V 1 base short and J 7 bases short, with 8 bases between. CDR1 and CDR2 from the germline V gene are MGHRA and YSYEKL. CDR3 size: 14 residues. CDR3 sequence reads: CASSQGQSNSPLHF. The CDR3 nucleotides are TGCGCCAGCAGCCAAGGGCAGTCAAATTCACCCCTCCACTTT.

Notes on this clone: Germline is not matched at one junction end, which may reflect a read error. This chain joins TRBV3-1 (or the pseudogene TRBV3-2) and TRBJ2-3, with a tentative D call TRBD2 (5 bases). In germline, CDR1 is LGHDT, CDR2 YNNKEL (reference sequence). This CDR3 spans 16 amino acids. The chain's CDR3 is CASSQVPSPSTDTQYF. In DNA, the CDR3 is TGTGCCAGCAGCCAAGTTCCATCTCCTAGCACGGATACGCAGTATTTT.

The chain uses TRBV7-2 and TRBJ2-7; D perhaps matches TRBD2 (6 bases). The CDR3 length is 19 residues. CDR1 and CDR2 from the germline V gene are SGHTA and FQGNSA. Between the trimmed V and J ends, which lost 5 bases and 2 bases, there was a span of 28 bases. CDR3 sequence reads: CASSRARGWLGGRTYEQYF. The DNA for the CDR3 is TGTGCCAGCAGCCGGGCCCGAGGGTGGTTGGGAGGACGTACCTACGAGCAGTACTTC.

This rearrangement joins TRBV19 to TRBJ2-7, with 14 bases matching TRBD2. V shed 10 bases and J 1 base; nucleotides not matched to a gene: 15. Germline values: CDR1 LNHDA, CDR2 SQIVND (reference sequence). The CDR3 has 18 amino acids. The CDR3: CATRRRGTSGSNSYEQYF. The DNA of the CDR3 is TGTGCCACCCGGCGTCGTGGGACTAGCGGGAGTAATTCCTACGAGCAGTACTTC.

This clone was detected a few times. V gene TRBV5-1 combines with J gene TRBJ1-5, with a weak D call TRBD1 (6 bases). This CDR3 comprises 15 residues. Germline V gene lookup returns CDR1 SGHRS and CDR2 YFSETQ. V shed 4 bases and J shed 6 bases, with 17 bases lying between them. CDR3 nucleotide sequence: TGCGCCAGCAGCCCGGCCCCAGGGGCGGCTCAGCCCCAGCATTTT. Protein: CASSPAPGAAQPQHF.

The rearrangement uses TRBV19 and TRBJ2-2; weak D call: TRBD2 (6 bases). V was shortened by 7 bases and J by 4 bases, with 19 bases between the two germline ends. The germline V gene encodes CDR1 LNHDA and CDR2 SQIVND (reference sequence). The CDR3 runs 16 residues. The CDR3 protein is CASTLSGAGGTGELFF. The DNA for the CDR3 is TGTGCCAGTACCTTGTCGGGAGCAGGTGGCACCGGGGAGCTGTTTTTT.

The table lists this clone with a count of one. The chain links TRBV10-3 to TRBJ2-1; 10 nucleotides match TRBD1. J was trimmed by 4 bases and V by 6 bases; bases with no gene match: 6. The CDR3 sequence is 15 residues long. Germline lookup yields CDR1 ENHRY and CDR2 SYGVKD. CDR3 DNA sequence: TGTGCCATCAGCTCACGGGACAGGGGTTACAATGAGCAGTTCTTC. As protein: CAISSRDRGYNEQFF.

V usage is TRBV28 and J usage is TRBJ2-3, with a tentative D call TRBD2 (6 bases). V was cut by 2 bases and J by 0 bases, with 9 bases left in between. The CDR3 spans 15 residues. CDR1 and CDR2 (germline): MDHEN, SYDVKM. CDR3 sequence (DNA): TGTGCCAGCAGTTTAGGGGGGACTAGCACAGATACGCAGTATTTT. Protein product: CASSLGGTSTDTQYF.

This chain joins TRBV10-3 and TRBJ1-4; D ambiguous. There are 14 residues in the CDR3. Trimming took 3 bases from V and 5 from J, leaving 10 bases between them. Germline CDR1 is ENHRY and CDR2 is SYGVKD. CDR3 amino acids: CAISEGSRNEKLFF. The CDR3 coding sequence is TGTGCCATCAGTGAAGGATCCAGGAATGAAAAACTGTTTTTT.

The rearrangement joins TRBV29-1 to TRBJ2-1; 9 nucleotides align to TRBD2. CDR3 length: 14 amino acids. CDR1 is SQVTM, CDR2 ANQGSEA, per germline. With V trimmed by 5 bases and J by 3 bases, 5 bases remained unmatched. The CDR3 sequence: CSVTLAGVYNEQFF. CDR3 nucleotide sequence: TGCAGCGTTACATTAGCGGGAGTCTACAATGAGCAGTTCTTC.

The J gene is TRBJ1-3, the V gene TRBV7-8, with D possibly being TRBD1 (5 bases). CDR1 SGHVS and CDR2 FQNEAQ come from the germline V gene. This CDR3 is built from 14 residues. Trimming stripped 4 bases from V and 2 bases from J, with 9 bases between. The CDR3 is CASSSTVTGNTIYF. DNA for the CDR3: TGTGCCAGCAGCTCGACAGTAACTGGAAACACCATATATTTT.

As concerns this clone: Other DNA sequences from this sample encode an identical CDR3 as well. CDR3 amino acids: CASSLVGGSSYEQYF. The CDR3 nucleotides are TGTGCCAGCAGCTTGGTTGGGGGGAGCTCCTACGAGCAGTACTTC. J is TRBJ2-7 and V is TRBV5-4, with D maybe TRBD2 (6 bases). There are 15 residues in the CDR3. The V end lost 0 bases, the J end lost 0 bases, and 10 bases lay between the germline ends. CDR1 is SGHNT, CDR2 YYREEE, per germline (reference sequence).

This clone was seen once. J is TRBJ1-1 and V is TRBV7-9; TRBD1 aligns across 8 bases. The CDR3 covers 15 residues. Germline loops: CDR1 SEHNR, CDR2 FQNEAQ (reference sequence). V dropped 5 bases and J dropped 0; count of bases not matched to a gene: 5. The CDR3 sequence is CASSPQDRVNTEAFF. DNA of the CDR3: TGTGCCAGCAGCCCTCAGGACAGGGTGAACACTGAAGCTTTCTTT.

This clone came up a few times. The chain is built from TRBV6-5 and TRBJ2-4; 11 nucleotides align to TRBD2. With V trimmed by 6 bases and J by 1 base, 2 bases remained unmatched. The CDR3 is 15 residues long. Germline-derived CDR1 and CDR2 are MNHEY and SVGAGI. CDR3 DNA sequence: TGTGCCAGCAGATCTAGCGGGAGGGCCAAAAACATTCAGTACTTC. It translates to CASRSSGRAKNIQYF.

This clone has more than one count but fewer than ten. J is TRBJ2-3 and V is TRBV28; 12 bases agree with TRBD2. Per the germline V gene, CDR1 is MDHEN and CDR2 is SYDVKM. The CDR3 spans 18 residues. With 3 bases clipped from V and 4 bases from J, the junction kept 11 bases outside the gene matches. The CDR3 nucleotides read TGTGCCAGCAGTTTTCTCGCTAGCGGGAGGGGCGGCCCAGATACGCAGTATTTT. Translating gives CASSFLASGRGGPDTQYF.

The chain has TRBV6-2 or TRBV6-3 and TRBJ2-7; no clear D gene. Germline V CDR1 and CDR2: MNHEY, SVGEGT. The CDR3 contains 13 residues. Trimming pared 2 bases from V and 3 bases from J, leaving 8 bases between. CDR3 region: CASSYRRNYEQYF. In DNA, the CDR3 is TGTGCCAGCAGTTACAGGCGGAACTACGAGCAGTACTTC.

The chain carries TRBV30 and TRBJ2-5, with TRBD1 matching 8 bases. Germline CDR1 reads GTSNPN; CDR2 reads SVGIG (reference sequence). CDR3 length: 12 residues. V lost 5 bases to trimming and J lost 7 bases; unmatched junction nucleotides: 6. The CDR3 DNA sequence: TGTGCCTGGGGACAGGGATTAGCGACCCAGTACTTC. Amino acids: CAWGQGLATQYF.

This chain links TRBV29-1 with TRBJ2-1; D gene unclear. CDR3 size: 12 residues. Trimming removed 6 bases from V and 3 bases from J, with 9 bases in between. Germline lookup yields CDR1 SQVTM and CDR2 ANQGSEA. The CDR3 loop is CSVSPSYNEQFF. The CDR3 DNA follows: TGCAGCGTCTCCCCTAGCTACAATGAGCAGTTCTTC.

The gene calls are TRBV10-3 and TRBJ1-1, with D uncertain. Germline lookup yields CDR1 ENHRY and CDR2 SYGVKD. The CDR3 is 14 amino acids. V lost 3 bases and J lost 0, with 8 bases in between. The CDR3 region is CAISETGMNTEAFF. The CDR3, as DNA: TGTGCCATCAGTGAAACGGGGATGAACACTGAAGCTTTCTTT.

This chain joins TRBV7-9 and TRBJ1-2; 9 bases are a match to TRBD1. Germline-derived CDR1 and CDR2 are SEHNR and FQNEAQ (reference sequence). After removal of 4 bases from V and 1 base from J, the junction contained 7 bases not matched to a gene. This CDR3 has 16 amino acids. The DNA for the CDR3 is TGTGCCAGCAGCTCCCGAGGACAGGGGCGTAACTATGGCTACACCTTC. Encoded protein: CASSSRGQGRNYGYTF.

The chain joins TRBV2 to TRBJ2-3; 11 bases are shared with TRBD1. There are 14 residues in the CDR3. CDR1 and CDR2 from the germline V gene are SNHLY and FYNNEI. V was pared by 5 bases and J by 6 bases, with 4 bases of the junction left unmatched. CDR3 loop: CASSRDRGRDTQYF. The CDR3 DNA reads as TGTGCCAGCAGTCGGGACAGGGGGAGGGATACGCAGTATTTT. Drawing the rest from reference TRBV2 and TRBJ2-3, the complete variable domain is EPEVTQTPSHQVTQMGQEVILRCVPISNHLYFYWYRQILGQKVEFLVSFYNNEISEKSEIFDDQFSVERPDGSNFTLKIRSTKLEDSAMYFCASSRDRGRDTQYFGPGTRLTVL.

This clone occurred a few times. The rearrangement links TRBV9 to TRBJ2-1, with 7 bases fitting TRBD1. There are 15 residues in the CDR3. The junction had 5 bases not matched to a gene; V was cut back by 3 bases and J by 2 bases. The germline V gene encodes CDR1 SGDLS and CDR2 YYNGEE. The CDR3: CASSDRQGTYNEQFF. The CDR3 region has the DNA TGTGCCAGCAGCGACCGACAGGGAACCTACAATGAGCAGTTCTTC. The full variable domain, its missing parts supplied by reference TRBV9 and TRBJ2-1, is DSGVTQTPKHLITATGQRVTLRCSPRSGDLSVYWYQQSLDQGLQFLIQYYNGEERAKGNILERFSAQQFPDLHSELNLSSLELGDSALYFCASSDRQGTYNEQFFGPGTRLTVL.